This T cell receptor beta chain was captured by sequencing in a study of cytomegalovirus exposure and HLA in healthy donors. Germline CDR1 reads SEHNR; CDR2 reads FQNEAQ (reference sequence). The CDR3 runs 15 residues. V shed 5 bases and J 2 bases; nucleotides not matched to a gene: 7. The primer mix had 60 Vbeta and 13 Jbeta primers. TCRdb keeps only in-frame clones here, not all; method: immunoSEQ multiplex PCR. The data show 50,000 to 70,000 clones, and the top ten clones hold around 10%. Study findings and constraints: For most TCR sequences rarity was the rule, although some public TCRs occurred in many donors.

Note on this clone: Its antigen is not known.

The V and J genes are TRBV7-9 and TRBJ1-2, with 8 bases that match TRBD1. The TCR sequence derives from a man over 45 in good health and CMV-seropositive. The sequenced sample was PBMCs. The CDR3 sequence: CASSPERQGNYGYTF. CDR3 nucleotides: TGTGCCAGCAGCCCCGAACGACAGGGGAACTATGGCTACACCTTC.